The T cell receptor (beta chain) described here comes from a study of cytomegalovirus exposure and HLA in healthy donors (dated by TCRdb to 2016 to 2017). Turning to the overall study: According to an earlier analysis of a few hundred of the donors, 200 million or so T cells yielded 120 million or so unique TCR beta sequences and 276 Gb of sequence data. Every repertoire in the discovery cohort had been generated on one and the same sequencing platform. HLA typing covered class I and class II loci at four-digit resolution. On average, over 200,000 unique TCR beta nucleotide sequences were sequenced per donor among 300 to 500 genotyped donors of the cohort, with 15% to 20% of those sequences being non-productive. A later genetic analysis used genome-wide SNP genotypes for about three fifths of the 666 donors, treating that subset as a discovery cohort. A later analysis re-analyzed previously published TCR beta repertoires from 650 to 800 donors and added high-resolution HLA genotyping to study TCR occurrence patterns. High-throughput TCR immunosequencing, statistical association of individual TCRs with disease status, and machine learning were combined to predict cytomegalovirus infection status. In an earlier analysis of about 590 of the donors, high-throughput TCR beta sequencing was used to judge whether each TCR beta V gene segment behaved as functional or pseudogenic. Donor age, sex, ethnicity and CMV serostatus were compiled alongside the repertoire data. Besides the first cohort of roughly 660 subjects, a separate validation cohort made up of 120 different subjects was used. The study used immunosequencing to profile the T cell repertoires of approximately 640 subjects and linked those repertoires to cytomegalovirus serostatus. A few DR-DQ haplotypes were treated as single units for association and clustering because of strong linkage in the cohort. Typing coverage differed by locus: A, B, C, DRB1 and DQB1 were typed in about 620-630 donors, DQA1 in approximately 520, DPA1 in some 610, and DPB1 in approximately 450. Of the roughly 400 genotyped donors, 81% fell in the genetic ancestry cluster associated with self-reported Caucasian donors. The aim of the study was to test whether cataloging public T cell receptors could identify signatures of past pathogen exposure. Approximately 300 gigabases of sequencing data and 70 million to 100 million unique TCR sequences made up an early release that covered roughly 670 HLA-typed donors. The later analysis used no new phenotypic data to find candidate immune exposures, relying instead on TCR beta sequences and their occurrence across donors. Overall study results and their limits: A cluster of highly shared sequence variants was judged likely to represent a technical artifact of the sequencing pipeline. Across donors, most TCR sequences were observed very rarely, whereas some public TCRs were present in many individuals. In both the original and validation cohorts, the classifier was reported to diagnose cytomegalovirus status with high specificity and sensitivity. The presence/absence analyses assumed that sequencing depth was roughly uniform across donors, and that assumption may not be true. At a false discovery rate of 0.05, a later analysis linked under 20,000 TCR beta sequences to specific HLA alleles. Correlated functional status among segregating V segments might reflect linkage disequilibrium, but an unknown experimental factor could not be ruled out. CMV serostatus was the only immune exposure information available for the cohort. Broadly in line with IMGT annotations, most TCR beta V segments showed up in productive rearrangements about 87% or about 30% of the time in an earlier analysis of roughly 590 of the donors. Only TCR beta chains were sequenced in this cohort, and the absence of alpha or paired-chain data limited detectable features. A further reported finding was that TCR beta sequences accurately predicted the HLA-A and HLA-B alleles for most subjects in the first cohort. In a later genetic analysis, fewer N-insertions in productive TCRs were reported among donors in an Asian-associated ancestry cluster than the roughly 710-donor mean. According to a later analysis, parvovirus B19, influenza, CMV and Epstein-Barr virus appeared linked to several top co-occurrence clusters. A later analysis found that HLA-associated TCR beta chains were more clonally expanded and had lower generation probabilities than equally common non-associated chains. A later analysis found that most CMV-associated TCR beta chains appeared HLA-restricted, with HLA associations seemingly driven largely by CMV exposure. A later analysis found that TCR association rates varied across HLA loci, with DRB1 alleles showing the most associated TCRs and HLA-C alleles the fewest. The authors suggested that the approach could potentially be generalized to other disease states and immunological phenotypes. Strong co-occurrence of HLA alleles, especially DR and DQ, made assigning TCR associations to individual alleles difficult. Because some donors lacked HLA typing at each locus, the association tests relied only on the typed subset. In vitro tests confirmed that a few of the cytomegalovirus-associated TCR beta chains recognize cytomegalovirus antigens. A total of around 150 TCR beta chains were listed by the study as associated with cytomegalovirus. A later genetic analysis associated a missense DCLRE1C variant with V-gene and J-gene trimming of TCR beta chains, and an independent cohort replicated the association. Because counts were too low, seventeen rarely observed V segments, including chromosome 9 orphons, were excluded from the earlier analysis of some 540 of the donors. Some IMGT-functional V segments, including TRBV6-2 and TRBV6-3, could not be told apart with the 87-base-pair reads, so those segments were excluded.

About this clone: Its antigen specificity is not known.

Receptor libraries were prepared by the immunoSEQ multiplex PCR assay. For the multiplex PCR, a mixture combining 60 forward primers for TCR Vbeta segments and 13 reverse primers for TCR Jbeta segments was used. A multiplex PCR assay on genomic DNA amplified the CDR3 region of rearranged TCR beta genes. The Illumina HiSeq System was used to sequence the amplified TCR beta libraries as 87-base-pair reads. On the study's bioinformatics: A later analysis tallied some 79 million unique TCR beta chains across the 600 to 700 repertoires, and around 10 million of those chains were shared by two or more donors. Raw reads were error-corrected and collapsed into unique sequences with a nearest-neighbor algorithm that merged closely related sequences to remove PCR and sequencing errors. V, D and J gene segments were assigned by aligning CDR3 sequences to IMGT reference sequences. For a sequence to be retained, a match of at least six nucleotides to both a V gene segment and a J gene segment was required. A rearrangement was called productive if the CDR3 had no stop codons and remained in frame with V and J, and every other rearrangement was called non-productive. CDR3 was defined according to IMGT convention as the region running from the second conserved V-encoded cysteine to the conserved J-encoded phenylalanine. The earlier analysis of about 610 of the donors excluded sequences that lacked an unambiguous match to a single V gene segment. An earlier analysis of a few hundred of the donors called V segments functional above 56.7% productive rearrangements and segregating when the between-donor standard deviation exceeded 5%. A statistical classification framework was built for diagnosing cytomegalovirus status from the catalog of TCR beta chain sequences. A later analysis assigned V and J genes by comparing TCR nucleotide sequences with IMGT/GENE-DB human TR gene sequences. The TCRdist pipeline was used in a later analysis to assign CDR3 sequences and most-parsimonious VDJ recombination scenarios. In a later analysis, each TCR beta chain was defined by its CDR3 amino acid sequence together with its V-gene family, and reads without a unique V-gene family were excluded. To address suspected cross-contamination and a sequencing artifact, a later analysis removed several hundred highly shared, low-generation-probability nucleotide sequences. For each public chain, a later analysis derived a clonal expansion index from normalized ranks of inferred template counts within each repertoire. In a later analysis, generation probabilities were computed using a VDJ recombination model fitted to out-of-frame rearrangements, and the results were checked against IGoR. A later analysis scored TCR-TCR, TCR-HLA and TCR-CMV co-occurrence with hypergeometric tests, applying a repertoire-size bias correction to TCR pairs. In a later analysis, false discovery rates were estimated by permuting HLA or CMV assignments 20 times. In a later analysis, co-occurring TCRs were grouped using DBSCAN, and TCRdist sequence similarity was added for clustering within HLA-allele-positive subsets. For co-occurrence clustering, repertoires with fewer than 30,000 or more than 120,000 public chains were excluded, along with 5 or 6 repertoires with anomalous nucleotide sharing. The clones in this table, taken by TCRdb from immuneACCESS, are in-frame only. Not every clone is retained; where verified, under half of the shortfall comes from an unresolved V gene, and the cause of the rest is unknown. V and J calls plus clone size are reproduced from that table; the DNA served to infer D and trimming. The sample table holds 110,000 to 150,000 clones. The ten top clones hold roughly 2% of the sample.

In total, approximately 700 healthy bone marrow donors made up the cohort. At the time of sampling, every cohort member was nominally healthy, though immune exposures that went unrecorded were likely present. The donor was CMV seronegative and belonged to the group of 350 or so seronegative cohort members. A peripheral blood sample was provided by each donor, and peripheral blood mononuclear cells were used for TCR beta sequencing. Genomic DNA was extracted from the blood cell samples with the Qiagen DNeasy Blood Extraction Kit. The V end gives up 0 bases and the J end 5 bases, leaving 6 bases in the junction not matched to a gene. CDR1 MGHRA and CDR2 YSYEKL are derived from the germline V gene. Including the terminal cysteine and phenylalanine, the CDR3 comprises 15 residues. The retained sequence is limited to the CDR3, 45 bases, with the frame set at the first base.

Sequences were obtained from PBMCs. Recombination connected TRBV4-1 to TRBJ2-5; TRBD2 matches 7 bases in the middle. The source is a woman between 18 and 30 years old in good health and CMV-seronegative. The CDR3 reads as follows: CASSQDMGLWETQYF. The sequence in DNA is TGCGCCAGCAGCCAAGATATGGGACTATGGGAGACCCAGTACTTC.